This T cell receptor (beta chain) is from a study of Graves' ophthalmopathy and Graves' hyperthyroidism. Germline lookup yields CDR1 LGHNA and CDR2 YNFKEQ. The length of the CDR3 is 17 residues. V was clipped by 4 bases and J by 4 bases, with 22 bases between them. This clonotype was observed a handful of times. The antigen is undetermined. Study-level findings and limits: Blood also carried most expanded thyroid clonotypes exceeding 0.001 frequency. Discrimination between ophthalmopathy and stable hyperthyroidism by a 13-signature model showed about 86% sensitivity and about 80% specificity.

For repertoire sequencing, the TCR beta CDR3 regions were amplified from RNA transcripts. The workflow started with a first-round RT-PCR run with HTBI primers and then moved on to a second-round multiplex PCR. TCRdb re-called the multiplex PCR reads through MiXCR, storing one row per CDR3 protein. The sample shows 1 million to 1.3 million distinct CDR3 sequences, about 38% of them seen only once. Reliance was placed on clinical symptoms, serum thyroxine, TRAb, thyroid ultrasound and orbital computed tomography for diagnosis. Sequencing was performed on peripheral blood or thyroid tissue (not recorded which). The rearrangement joins TRBV4-2 to TRBJ1-2, with D tentatively TRBD1 (5 bases). The sequence was collected from an adult man with Graves' hyperthyroidism. For the CDR3, the DNA is TGTGCCAGCAGCCCCCTGACAGCCACCACCAGCACCTATGGCTACACCTTC. Protein sequence: CASSPLTATTSTYGYTF.